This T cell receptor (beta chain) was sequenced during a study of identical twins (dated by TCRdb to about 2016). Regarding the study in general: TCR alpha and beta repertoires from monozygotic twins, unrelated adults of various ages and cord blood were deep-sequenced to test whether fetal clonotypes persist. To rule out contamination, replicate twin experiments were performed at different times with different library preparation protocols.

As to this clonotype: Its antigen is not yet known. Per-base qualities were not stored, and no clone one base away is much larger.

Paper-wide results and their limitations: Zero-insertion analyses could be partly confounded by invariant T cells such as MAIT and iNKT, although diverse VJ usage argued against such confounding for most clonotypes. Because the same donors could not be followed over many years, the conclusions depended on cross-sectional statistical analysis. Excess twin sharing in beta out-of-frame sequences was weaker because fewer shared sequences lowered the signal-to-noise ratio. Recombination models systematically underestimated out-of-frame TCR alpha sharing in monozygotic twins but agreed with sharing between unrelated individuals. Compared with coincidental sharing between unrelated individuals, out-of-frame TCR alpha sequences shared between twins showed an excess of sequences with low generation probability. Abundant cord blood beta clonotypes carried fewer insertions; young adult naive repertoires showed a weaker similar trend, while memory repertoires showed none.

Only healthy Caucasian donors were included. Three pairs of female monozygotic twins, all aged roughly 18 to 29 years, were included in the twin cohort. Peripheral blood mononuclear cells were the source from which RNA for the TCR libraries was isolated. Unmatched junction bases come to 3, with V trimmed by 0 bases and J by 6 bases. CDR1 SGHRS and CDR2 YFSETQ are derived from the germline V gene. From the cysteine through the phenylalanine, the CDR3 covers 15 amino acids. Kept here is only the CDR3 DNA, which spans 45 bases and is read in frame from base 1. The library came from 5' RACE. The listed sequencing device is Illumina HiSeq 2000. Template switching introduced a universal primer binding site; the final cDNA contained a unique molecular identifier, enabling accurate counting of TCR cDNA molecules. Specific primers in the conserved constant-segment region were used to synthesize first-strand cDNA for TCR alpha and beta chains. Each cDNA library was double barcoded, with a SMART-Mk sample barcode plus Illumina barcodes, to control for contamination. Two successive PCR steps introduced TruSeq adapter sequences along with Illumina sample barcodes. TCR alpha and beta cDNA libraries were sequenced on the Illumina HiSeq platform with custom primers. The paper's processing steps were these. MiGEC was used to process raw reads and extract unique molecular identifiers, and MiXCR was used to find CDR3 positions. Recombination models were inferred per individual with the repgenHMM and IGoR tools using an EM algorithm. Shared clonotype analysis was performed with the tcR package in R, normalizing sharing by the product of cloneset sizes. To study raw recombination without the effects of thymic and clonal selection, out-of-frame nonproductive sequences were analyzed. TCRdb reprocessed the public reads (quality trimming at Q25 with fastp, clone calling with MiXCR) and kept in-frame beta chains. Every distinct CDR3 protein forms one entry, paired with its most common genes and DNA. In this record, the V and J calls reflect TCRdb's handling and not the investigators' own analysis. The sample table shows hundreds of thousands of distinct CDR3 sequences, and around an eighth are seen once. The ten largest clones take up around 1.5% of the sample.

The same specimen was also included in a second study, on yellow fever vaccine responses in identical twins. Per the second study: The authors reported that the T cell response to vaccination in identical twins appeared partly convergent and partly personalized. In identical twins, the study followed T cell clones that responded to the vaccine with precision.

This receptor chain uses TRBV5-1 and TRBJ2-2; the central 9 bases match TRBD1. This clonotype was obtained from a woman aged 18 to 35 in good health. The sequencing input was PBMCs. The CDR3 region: CASSLGDRDSGELFF. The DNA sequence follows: TGCGCCAGCAGCTTGGGGGACAGGGATTCCGGGGAGCTGTTTTTT.